Listed below are T cell receptor beta chains from one sample, sequenced in a study of cytomegalovirus exposure and HLA in healthy donors. Clones were sequenced by immunoSEQ multiplex PCR, and TCRdb holds only the in-frame ones, with some missing. The sample includes about 160,000 clones. Input material: PBMCs. Receptor source: a woman aged 60-75 years in good health and CMV-seronegative. CDR3s include the opening cysteine and the closing phenylalanine or tryptophan. Each record gives: J gene, D gene, V gene, CDR3 length, CDR3 DNA, CDR3 protein. The D gene is left open where the match is weak.

TRBJ2-7 | TRBD1 | TRBV19 | 14 | TGTGCCAGTAGTATAGTTCAGGGGGCCTACGAGCAGTACTTC | CASSIVQGAYEQYF
TRBJ2-3 | . | TRBV7-2 | 16 | TGTGCCAGCAGCTCCAACAGGGGGGGTAGGCGGGATACGCAGTATTTT | CASSSNRGGRRDTQYF
TRBJ2-6 | . | TRBV6-1 | 15 | TGTGCCAGCAGTTGGGGGGTTACTGGGGCCAACGTCCTGACTTTC | CASSWGVTGANVLTF
TRBJ2-7 | TRBD1 | TRBV7-2 | 15 | TGTGCCAGCAGCTTACTGGGACAGCTAACCTACGAGCAGTACTTC | CASSLLGQLTYEQYF
TRBJ2-3 | TRBD1 | TRBV7-3 | 15 | TGTGCCAGCAGCTTCCGGACAGGGGGCAGAGATACGCAGTATTTT | CASSFRTGGRDTQYF
TRBJ2-2 | TRBD1 | TRBV5-6 | 15 | TGTGCCAGCAGCACTCCCGGGACAGATGTCGGGGAGCTGTTTTTT | CASSTPGTDVGELFF
TRBJ2-7 | TRBD1 | TRBV5-1 | 17 | TGCGCCAGCAGCTTTGGGTTGGGTACGACAGGGAGATACGAGCAGTACTTC | CASSFGLGTTGRYEQYF
TRBJ1-5 | . | TRBV5-1 | 13 | TGCGCCAGCAGCTTCGGGAGCGGTCAGCCCCAGCATTTT | CASSFGSGQPQHF
TRBJ2-7 | . | TRBV5-6 | 13 | TGTGCCAGCAGCTTGGGAAAGCCCTACGAGCAGTACTTC | CASSLGKPYEQYF
TRBJ1-2 | TRBD1 | TRBV7-9 | 16 | TGTGCCAGCAGCTTGGCTAGCTGGGGACAGCCAGGGGGCTACACCTTC | CASSLASWGQPGGYTF
TRBJ2-1 | TRBD2 | TRBV4-1 | 16 | TGCGCCAGCAGCCAAGATCACGGGGACTACTACAATGAGCAGTTCTTC | CASSQDHGDYYNEQFF
TRBJ2-7 | TRBD2 | TRBV30 | 13 | TGTGCTACGACTAGCGGTAACTCCTACGAGCAGTACTTC | CATTSGNSYEQYF
TRBJ1-3 | . | TRBV10-3 | 14 | TGTGCCATCAGTGACACGAGCTCTGGAAACACCATATATTTT | CAISDTSSGNTIYF
TRBJ2-7 | TRBD1 | TRBV7-2 | 14 | TGTGCCAGCAGCTTAAACCAGGGGGCCTACGAGCAGTACTTC | CASSLNQGAYEQYF